This T cell receptor beta chain emerged from a study of blood T cell repertoires in COVID-19. Study overall: The samples span acute and convalescent COVID-19 from the United States, Italy and Spain. Sources were T cells, B-cell-depleted T cells, or PBMCs; the material itself was cDNA or gDNA.

CDR1 and CDR2 from the germline V gene are SNHLY and FYNNEI. The CDR3 is 14 residues long. The V and J ends lost 4 bases and 2 bases respectively, with 11 bases between them. Methods used by the authors: It was from reference gene primer amplification that nucleated cell counts were estimated. Clones were read by immunoSEQ multiplex PCR, and TCRdb kept only the in-frame ones, dropping some. V, J and clone size are those of that table, while D and trimming were read from the DNA. The sample lists about 240,000 clones; around 85% were seen once. This clonotype originated in a man in his 60s with acute or convalescent COVID-19. The sequenced sample was peripheral blood. The J gene is TRBJ2-5, the V gene TRBV2; tentative D call: TRBD2 (6 bases). The CDR3 DNA reads as TGTGCCAGCAGTGGGTTGACTAGACAAGAGACCCAGTACTTC. Translated: CASSGLTRQETQYF.